These T cell receptor beta chains were read from a single sample in a study of CD8 T cells in ankylosing spondylitis. TCRdb reprocessed the 5' RACE reads with MiXCR, giving one entry per CDR3 protein. Among nearly 250,000 distinct CDR3 sequences listed, about 30% were seen once. The sample was blood, either unsorted or a sorted T cell fraction (not recorded which). Source of these receptors: a male donor with ankylosing spondylitis or in good health (not recorded which). The CDR3 runs from the conserved cysteine through the conserved F or W. The D gene is left open where the match is weak. Part of the rows lack a size; the others show once, few, many or a class for expanded clones.

size	V	J	length	D	CDR3	DNA
NA	TRBV11-1	TRBJ2-5	11	NA	CASAVQETQYF	TGTGCCAGCGCGGTACAAGAGACCCAGTACTTC
few	TRBV7-8	TRBJ2-1	18	TRBD2	CASSQTVGGGASYNEQFF	TGTGCCAGCAGCCAGACCGTCGGCGGGGGGGCATCCTACAATGAGCAGTTCTTC
NA	TRBV27	TRBJ2-2	15	NA	CASSSDREGPGSCFF	NA
many	TRBV20-1	TRBJ2-1	15	NA	CSARDTGVGLNEQFF	TGCAGTGCTAGAGATACCGGGGTGGGCCTCAATGAGCAGTTCTTC
NA	TRBV6-1	TRBJ1-6	14	NA	CASKAGSYNSPLHF	TGTGCCAGCAAGGCGGGGTCCTATAATTCACCCCTCCACTTT
NA	TRBV20-1	TRBJ1-2	13	NA	CSAPNSDRYGYTF	TGCAGTGCGCCGAACAGCGACCGTTATGGCTACACCTTC
NA	TRBV20-1	TRBJ2-1	16	NA	CSARAALQGNYNEQFF	TGCAGTGCTAGAGCCGCACTCCAGGGTAACTACAATGAGCAGTTCTTC
few	TRBV7-6	TRBJ2-1	18	TRBD2	CASSLGTSGGSSYNEQFF	TGTGCCAGCAGCCTCGGGACTAGCGGGGGGAGCTCCTACAATGAGCAGTTCTTC
NA	TRBV20-1	TRBJ2-5	16	TRBD2	CSAGRHRDYNQETQYF	TGCAGTGCTGGGAGACACCGGGACTACAACCAAGAGACCCAGTACTTC
few	TRBV7-2	TRBJ2-5	17	NA	CASSLTGTQYLYETQYF	TGTGCCAGCAGCTTAACGGGGACCCAGTACCTATACGAGACCCAGTACTTC
NA	TRBV20-1	TRBJ2-2	17	TRBD1	CSARDPAQGTNTGELFF	TGCAGTGCTAGAGATCCGGCACAGGGGACGAACACCGGGGAGCTGTTTTTT
NA	TRBV10-3	TRBJ2-7	14	TRBD1	CAIMRDRGGYEQYF	TGTGCCATCATGAGGGACAGGGGGGGGTACGAGCAGTACTTC
NA	TRBV7-9	TRBJ2-3	13	NA	CASSSAVSDTQYF	TGTGCCAGCAGCTCTGCGGTGTCAGATACGCAGTATTTT
NA	TRBV20-1	TRBJ2-5	19	TRBD1	CSAKEESGTGYLVQETQYF	TGCAGTGCTAAAGAGGAGTCCGGGACAGGATATCTTGTCCAAGAGACCCAGTACTTC
NA	TRBV4-1	TRBJ1-3	18	NA	CASSQGTGRMSSGNTIYF	TGCGCCAGCAGCCAAGGAACAGGGCGAATGAGCTCTGGAAACACCATATATTTT
few	TRBV19	TRBJ2-7	14	NA	CASSADIMTSEQYF	TGTGCCAGTAGTGCGGACATAATGACCTCCGAGCAGTACTTC
NA	TRBV20-1	TRBJ2-5	14	TRBD2	CSASGGGIQETQYF	TGCAGTGCTAGTGGGGGGGGGATCCAAGAGACCCAGTACTTC
NA	TRBV28	TRBJ2-2	14	TRBD1	CAITGDSYTGELFF	TGTGCCATCACCGGGGACAGCTACACCGGGGAGCTGTTTTTT
NA	TRBV18	TRBJ2-3	15	TRBD2	CASSTGLAGADTQYF	TGTGCCAGCTCAACGGGACTAGCGGGGGCAGATACGCAGTATTTT
NA	TRBV7-2	TRBJ1-4	14	NA	CASRTLDPGEKLFF	TGTGCCAGCAGAACCCTCGACCCCGGGGAAAAACTGTTTTTT
few	TRBV27	TRBJ2-1	14	NA	CASSVATSSNEQFF	TGTGCCAGCAGTGTGGCCACCTCTAGCAATGAGCAGTTCTTC
few	TRBV15	TRBJ2-1	15	TRBD2	CATSSLQRGDNEQFF	TGTGCCACCAGCAGTCTCCAGCGGGGGGACAATGAGCAGTTCTTC
NA	TRBV20-1	TRBJ2-2	15	NA	CSASVRGSYTGELFF	TGCAGTGCTAGTGTGAGGGGATCGTACACCGGGGAGCTGTTTTTT
NA	TRBV5-4	TRBJ2-1	12	NA	CASSIGQIEQFF	TGTGCCAGCAGCATCGGACAGATTGAGCAGTTCTTC
NA	TRBV6-5	TRBJ1-2	12	NA	CASSLDRYGYTF	TGTGCCAGCAGCTTGGACCGGTATGGCTACACCTTC
few	TRBV6-1	TRBJ1-5	14	TRBD1	CASRPTGVNQPQHF	TGTGCCAGCAGACCCACAGGGGTCAATCAGCCCCAGCATTTT
few	TRBV24-1	TRBJ2-7	13	NA	CATSDPRYYEQYF	TGTGCCACCAGTGACCCCCGTTACTACGAGCAGTACTTC
NA	TRBV21-1	TRBJ2-7	14	NA	CASSKSATSCEQYF	TGTGCCAGCAGCAAATCCGCCACGAGTTGCGAGCAGTACTTC
NA	TRBV18	TRBJ2-3	16	NA	CASSPTGGVVTDTQYF	TGTGCCAGCTCCCCGACGGGGGGCGTTGTCACAGATACGCAGTATTTT
few	TRBV20-1	TRBJ2-1	16	TRBD2	CSAQTFLAGNYNEQFF	TGCAGTGCTCAGACCTTCCTAGCGGGAAACTACAATGAGCAGTTCTTC
NA	TRBV6-5	TRBJ2-3	15	NA	CASSYSRGSTDTQYF	TGTGCCAGCAGTTACTCGAGGGGGAGCACAGATACGCAGTATTTT
few	TRBV2	TRBJ2-2	14	TRBD1	CASRRDSYTGELFF	TGTGCCAGCAGACGGGACAGCTACACCGGGGAGCTGTTTTTT
NA	TRBV20-1	TRBJ2-1	16	TRBD2	CCAVTFLAGGYNEQFF	TGCTGTGCTGTGACCTTCCTAGCGGGGGGATACAATGAGCAGTTCTTC
few	TRBV12-3/TRBV12-4	TRBJ1-1	14	TRBD1	CASSLRGPSTEAFF	TGTGCCAGCAGTTTAAGGGGGCCGAGCACTGAAGCTTTCTTT
few	TRBV20-1	TRBJ2-3	17	NA	CSAEPYGRAGSTDTQYF	TGCAGTGCTGAACCCTACGGCAGGGCGGGAAGCACAGATACGCAGTATTTT
many	TRBV20-1	TRBJ1-6	14	NA	CSALVVGNNSPLHF	TGCAGTGCCCTGGTAGTGGGCAATAATTCACCCCTCCACTTT
NA	TRBV7-8	TRBJ2-1	15	TRBD2	CASSPGLVGYNEQFF	TGTGCCAGCAGCCCGGGACTAGTAGGCTACAATGAGCAGTTCTTC
once	TRBV6-1	TRBJ1-5	14	NA	CASSEFGRNQPQHF	TGTGCCAGCAGTGAATTTGGGCGAAATCAGCCCCAGCATTTT
NA	TRBV12-3/TRBV12-4	TRBJ2-3	17	TRBD1	CASSYLLGDRKGGTQYF	TGTGCCAGCAGTTACCTTTTAGGGGACAGGAAGGGGGGTACGCAGTATTTT
NA	TRBV20-1	TRBJ2-7	14	NA	CSAEWANSPYEQYF	TGCAGTGCAGAATGGGCGAACAGCCCCTACGAGCAGTACTTC
NA	TRBV7-7	TRBJ2-1	15	NA	CASSVRESSYNEQFF	TGTGCCAGCAGCGTCCGTGAAAGCTCCTACAATGAGCAGTTCTTC
NA	TRBV20-1	TRBJ2-7	14	TRBD1	CSATPGQGYHEQYF	TGCAGTGCCACACCGGGACAGGGCTACCACGAGCAGTACTTC
few	TRBV20-1	TRBJ2-3	15	NA	CSASRGGLGTDTQYF	TGCAGTGCTAGCCGCGGCGGATTGGGCACAGATACGCAGTATTTT
NA	TRBV20-1	TRBJ1-6	16	TRBD1	CSAAKLGQGHNSPLHF	TGCAGTGCTGCAAAATTGGGACAGGGCCATAATTCACCCCTCCACTTT
NA	TRBV5-1	TRBJ1-6	13	NA	CASSFNPNSPLHF	TGCGCCAGCAGCTTTAATCCCAATTCACCCCTCCACTTT
NA	TRBV20-1	TRBJ2-3	14	NA	CSARDRGNTDTQYF	TGCAGTGCTAGAGATCGGGGGAACACAGATACGCAGTATTTT
once	TRBV18	TRBJ2-5	14	TRBD1	CASSPTGVQETQYF	TGTGCCAGCTCACCTACAGGGGTACAAGAGACCCAGTACTTC
few	TRBV12-3/TRBV12-4	TRBJ2-3	16	NA	CASSLEAGASTDTQYF	TGTGCCAGCAGTTTAGAGGCGGGGGCCAGCACAGATACGCAGTATTTT
NA	TRBV6-4	TRBJ2-3	16	TRBD2	CASSELAGGGTDTQYF	TGTGCCAGCAGCGAACTAGCGGGGGGTGGTACAGATACGCAGTATTTT
few	TRBV4-1	TRBJ1-1	13	NA	CASSQGDSAEAFF	TGCGCCAGCAGCCAAGGCGACAGTGCTGAAGCTTTCTTT
few	TRBV12-3/TRBV12-4	TRBJ2-3	17	TRBD2	CASSPRVAGGRTDTQYF	TGTGCCAGCAGTCCGCGGGTAGCGGGGGGTCGTACAGATACGCAGTATTTT
NA	TRBV20-1	TRBJ2-1	17	NA	CSAREFSSGNSYNEQFF	TGCAGTGCTAGAGAGTTTTCATCGGGAAACTCCTACAATGAGCAGTTCTTC
few	TRBV6-5	TRBJ2-1	14	NA	CASSYGLPYNEQFF	TGTGCCAGCAGTTACGGTCTACCCTACAATGAGCAGTTCTTC
NA	TRBV4-1	TRBJ2-1	14	NA	CASSQTESYNEQFF	TGCGCCAGCAGCCAGACGGAGAGCTACAATGAGCAGTTCTTC
NA	TRBV12-3/TRBV12-4	TRBJ2-3	14	NA	CASSDIGATDTQYF	TGTGCCAGCAGTGATATTGGGGCCACAGATACGCAGTATTTT
NA	TRBV20-1	TRBJ2-7	12	NA	CSAYLPGLEQYF	TGCAGTGCTTACTTACCGGGCCTCGAGCAGTACTTC
NA	TRBV20-1	TRBJ2-1	21	TRBD2	CSAKAGGAGPPTKFSYNEQFF	TGCAGTGCTAAAGCGGGGGGCGCAGGTCCCCCTACCAAATTCTCCTACAATGAGCAGTTCTTC